This T cell receptor beta chain was recorded in a study of PD-1 blockade in classical Hodgkin lymphoma. Study-wide findings and caveats: Diminished baseline TCR diversity has been reported in newly diagnosed patients relative to healthy donors.

Some clones are missing from TCRdb's copy, which holds only in-frame ones; the method was immunoSEQ multiplex PCR. The sample consists of 85,000 to 90,000 clones, about nine tenths of them appearing once. Germline V lookup: CDR1 SGHNT, CDR2 YYREEE (reference sequence). This CDR3 spans 16 amino acids. The sample's time point: cycle 4 day 1 (C4D1), after five to seven weeks of nivolumab. All patients relapsed after autologous stem cell transplantation, and brentuximab vedotin exposure varied. Notes on this clone: The antigen is unknown. One end of the junction does not line up with germline, which may come from a read error.

The chain uses TRBV5-4 and TRBJ1-4, with TRBD1 as a possible D gene (6 bases). This TCR derives from a human donor with classical Hodgkin lymphoma. The sample was peripheral blood mononuclear cells (PBMCs), taken before the fourth cycle of nivolumab. CDR3 amino acids: CASSPGHYATNEKLFF. CDR3 coding DNA: TGCGCCAGCAGCCCGGGACACTATGCAACTAATGAAAAACTGTTTTTT.